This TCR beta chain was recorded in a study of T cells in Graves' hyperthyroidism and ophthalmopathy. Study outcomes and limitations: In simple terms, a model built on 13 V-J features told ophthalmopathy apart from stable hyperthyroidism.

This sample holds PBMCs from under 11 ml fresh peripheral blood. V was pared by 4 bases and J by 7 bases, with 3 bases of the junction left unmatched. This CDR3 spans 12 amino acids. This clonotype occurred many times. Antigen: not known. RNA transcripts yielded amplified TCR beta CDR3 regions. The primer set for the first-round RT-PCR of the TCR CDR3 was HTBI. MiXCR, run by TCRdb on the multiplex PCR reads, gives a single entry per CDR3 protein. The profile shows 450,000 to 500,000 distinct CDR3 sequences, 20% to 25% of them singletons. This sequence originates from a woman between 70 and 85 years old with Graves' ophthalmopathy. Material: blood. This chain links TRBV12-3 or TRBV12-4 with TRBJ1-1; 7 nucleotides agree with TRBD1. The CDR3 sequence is CASSWGTVEAFF. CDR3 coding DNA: TGTGCCAGCAGTTGGGGGACAGTTGAAGCTTTCTTT.